Below, 9 T cell receptor beta chains from the same sample are listed, as sequenced in a study of blood T cell repertoires in COVID-19. Sequencing used immunoSEQ multiplex PCR; TCRdb keeps in-frame clones, though not all of them. In the table there are fewer than 200,000 clones, around four fifths of which are singletons. The sample comprised peripheral blood. The source of these receptors is a woman of 80 years or more with COVID-19, enrolled during active disease.

The CDR3 is CASSPLTGSYNEQFF. The CDR3 coding sequence is TGTGCCAGCTCACCACTAACGGGATCCTACAATGAGCAGTTCTTC. The chain carries TRBV18 and TRBJ2-1; the D gene is possibly TRBD2 (5 bases). The CDR3 runs 15 residues. V lost 1 base, J lost 1 base, and 8 bases lay in between. Germline V CDR1 and CDR2: KGHSH, LQKENI.

J is TRBJ1-1 and V is TRBV6-4, with D hard to call. The CDR3 is made up of 11 amino acids. Looked up from germline, CDR1 is MRHNA and CDR2 is SNTAGT. V was cut by 6 bases and J by 4 bases, with 6 bases left in between. The CDR3 nucleotides are TGTGCCAGCAGGAAAGCCACTGAAGCTTTCTTT. Translating gives CASRKATEAFF.

This clone was seen only a few times. The chain is built from TRBV7-3 and TRBJ2-3; no reliable D call. The V end was cut by 0 bases, the J end by 7 bases, with 11 bases between. CDR3 size: 14 residues. CDR1 and CDR2 from the germline V gene are SGHTA and FQGTGA. CDR3 DNA sequence: TGTGCCAGCAGCTTAACGGCGGTAGTCCATACGCAGTATTTT. It encodes CASSLTAVVHTQYF.

The chain uses TRBV5-1 and TRBJ2-7; D is perhaps TRBD2 (6 bases). Trimming removed 3 bases at V and 0 bases at J, with 10 bases between. The CDR3 runs to 14 residues. Germline values: CDR1 SGHRS, CDR2 YFSETQ. The CDR3 DNA follows: TGCGCCAGCAGCTCCGGGACTTACTCCTACGAGCAGTACTTC. It is translated as CASSSGTYSYEQYF.

The chain recombines TRBV7-6 with TRBJ1-3, with TRBD1 matching 9 bases. CDR1 and CDR2 (germline): SGHVS, FNYEAQ. V dropped 2 bases and J dropped 2; count of bases not matched to a gene: 4. The CDR3 sequence is 16 residues long. CDR3 bases: TGTGCCAGCAGCTTATCCACAGGGGGCGCTGGAAACACCATATATTTT. This sequence encodes CASSLSTGGAGNTIYF.

V gene TRBV12-3 or TRBV12-4 combines with J gene TRBJ1-1, with unresolved D. Trimming removed 6 bases from V and 1 base from J, with 6 bases in between. This CDR3 spans 12 amino acids. DNA of the CDR3: TGTGCCAGCAGCCTAGGGAACACTGAAGCTTTCTTT. As protein: CASSLGNTEAFF.

The CDR3 region is CASSLRGGNQPQHF. The DNA of the CDR3 is TGTGCCAGCAGCCTAAGGGGAGGGAATCAGCCCCAGCATTTT. The rearrangement uses TRBV3-1 (or the pseudogene TRBV3-2) and TRBJ1-5; TRBD1 might be the D (5 bases). The CDR3 has 14 residues. Germline CDR1 is LGHDT and CDR2 is YNNKEL (reference sequence). V lost 4 bases, J lost 4 bases, and 11 bases lay in between.

The J gene is TRBJ2-5, the V gene TRBV27, with TRBD2 matching over 11 bases. Trimming removed 3 bases from V and 8 bases from J; junction bases left unmatched: 8. Germline-derived CDR1 and CDR2 are MNHEY and SMNVEV (reference sequence). The CDR3 runs 15 residues. CDR3 in DNA: TGTGCCAGCAGTTTTCTAGCGGGGGGTTTGGAAACCCAGTACTTC. The encoded protein is CASSFLAGGLETQYF.

This chain connects TRBV2 to TRBJ2-2; 10 bases line up with TRBD2. Looked up from germline, CDR1 is SNHLY and CDR2 is FYNNEI. This CDR3 spans 17 amino acids. J was trimmed by 6 bases and V by 7 bases; bases with no gene match: 14. The CDR3: CASTFMGLAFPPGELFF. The CDR3 DNA sequence: TGTGCCAGCACTTTCATGGGACTAGCGTTCCCTCCCGGGGAGCTGTTTTTT.